The 28 T cell receptor beta chains given below trace back to one sample, sequenced in a study of blood T cell repertoires in COVID-19. Sequencing was performed with immunoSEQ multiplex PCR; in TCRdb, only in-frame clones are kept and a portion is missing. Of almost 500,000 clones in the sample, 80% to 90% were seen once. The sequenced sample consisted of PBMCs or T cells enriched from blood (not recorded which). The origin of the receptors is an older woman who had recovered from COVID-19.

V usage is TRBV7-8 and J usage is TRBJ2-7, with 9 bases matching TRBD1. CDR3 length: 14 residues. Germline CDR1 reads SGHVS; CDR2 reads FQNEAQ. Trimming at V came to 1 base and at J to 9 bases, leaving 7 bases not matched to a gene. CDR3 coding DNA: TGTGCCAGCAGCTTAGGAGGGGACAGGGTAGGGCAGTACTTC. Its protein is CASSLGGDRVGQYF.

J is TRBJ1-4 and V is TRBV7-2, with D possibly TRBD1 on 6 matching bases. Germline V gives CDR1 SGHTA, CDR2 FQGNSA. V gave up 3 bases and J gave up 8 bases, with 13 bases separating them. This CDR3 region has 14 residues. The CDR3 DNA reads TGTGCCAGCAGCTTTAGGGCAGGGGAGGAAAAACTGTTTTTT. Translated, it gives CASSFRAGEEKLFF.

The chain combines TRBV6-4 with TRBJ2-2; 8 positions match TRBD1. J lost 0 bases, V lost 4 bases, and 4 bases had no gene match. This CDR3 has 16 residues. CDR1 is MRHNA, CDR2 SNTAGT, per germline. As DNA, the CDR3 is TGTGCCAGCAGTGCCCAGGGGGCTACGAACACCGGGGAGCTGTTTTTT. It yields the protein CASSAQGATNTGELFF.

The chain recombines TRBV24-1 with TRBJ2-3; 8 bases are a match to TRBD2. J was trimmed by 4 bases and V by 1 base; bases with no gene match: 3. The germline CDR1 and CDR2 sequences are KGHDR and SFDVKD. The CDR3 has 15 residues. CDR3 nucleotides: TGTGCCACCAGTGATTTTAGCGGGGCGTCAGATACGCAGTATTTT. This gives the protein CATSDFSGASDTQYF.

The chain recombines TRBV6-5 with TRBJ2-2, with D tentatively TRBD2 (5 bases). Germline V gene sequence: CDR1 MNHEY, CDR2 SVGAGI. Deletions cut 4 bases from V and 1 base from J, with 13 bases between. This CDR3 region has 16 residues. The CDR3 DNA sequence: TGTGCCAGCAGTTTCGGCGGGTTCCGGAACACCGGGGAGCTGTTTTTT. Translating it yields CASSFGGFRNTGELFF.

J is TRBJ2-1 and V is TRBV7-9; 8 bases map to TRBD2. Germline assignment: CDR1 SEHNR and CDR2 FQNEAQ (reference sequence). With 1 base clipped from V and 5 bases from J, the junction kept 4 bases outside the gene matches. This CDR3 spans 15 amino acids. In DNA, the CDR3 is TGTGCCAGCAGCTTAGGAAGCGGGGGTCACAATGAGCAGTTCTTC. Its protein is CASSLGSGGHNEQFF.

The chain has TRBV3-1 (or the pseudogene TRBV3-2) and TRBJ1-1; possibly TRBD1 for D (6 bases). Germline lookup yields CDR1 LGHDT and CDR2 YNNKEL (reference sequence). Trimming removed 2 bases from V and 7 bases from J, with 14 bases in between. There are 14 residues in the CDR3. The CDR3 coding sequence is TGTGCCAGCAGCCAAAGCCCGCAGGGGCATGAAGCTTTCTTT. Translating it yields CASSQSPQGHEAFF.

The chain has TRBV24-1 and TRBJ1-5; tentative D call: TRBD1 (6 bases). Trimming pared 10 bases from V and 6 bases from J, leaving 15 bases between. Germline V lookup: CDR1 KGHDR, CDR2 SFDVKD. The CDR3 runs to 13 residues. CDR3 in amino acids: CATSPGAGQPQHF. The CDR3 coding sequence is TGTGCCACTTCCCCAGGGGCGGGTCAGCCCCAGCATTTT.

The chain links TRBV7-6 to TRBJ2-2; 8 bases agree with TRBD2. Germline V gene lookup returns CDR1 SGHVS and CDR2 FNYEAQ. V shed 6 bases, J shed 7 bases, and the junction held 13 bases outside the gene matches. This CDR3 is 16 amino acids long. This CDR3 is CASSSSTGGGSGELFF. CDR3 DNA sequence: TGTGCCAGCAGTTCCTCCACGGGAGGGGGAAGCGGGGAGCTGTTTTTT.

This chain connects TRBV5-1 to TRBJ1-6; perhaps TRBD1 as D (6 bases). The germline V gene has CDR1 SGHRS and CDR2 YFSETQ. V lost 4 bases and J 6 bases, leaving 14 bases between the germline ends. The CDR3 contains 15 residues. The chain's CDR3 is CASSQLQGANSPLHF. The CDR3 bases are TGCGCCAGCAGCCAACTACAGGGCGCTAATTCACCCCTCCACTTT.

V and J are TRBV5-1 and TRBJ2-7, with 9 bases lining up with TRBD1. Unmatched junction bases numbered 4, after V lost 4 bases and J lost 2 bases. CDR3 length: 14 amino acids. CDR1 is SGHRS, CDR2 YFSETQ, per germline. CDR3: CASSQTGGTYEQYF. The CDR3 nucleotides are TGCGCCAGCAGCCAGACAGGGGGAACCTACGAGCAGTACTTC.

DNA of the CDR3: TGCAGCGCCAACGGGGGGGGAGGCTACACCTTC. This translates into CSANGGGGYTF. The genes are TRBV29-1 and TRBJ1-2; weak D call: TRBD1 (5 bases). The CDR3 is 11 residues long. The germline V gene has CDR1 SQVTM and CDR2 ANQGSEA. With 7 bases removed from V and 8 bases from J, the gap between germline ends came to 14 bases.

This rearrangement joins TRBV28 to TRBJ1-5, with D hard to call. The length of the CDR3 is 13 residues. V was clipped by 6 bases and J by 5 bases, with 11 bases between them. Germline V gene sequence: CDR1 MDHEN, CDR2 SYDVKM. Here the CDR3 reads CASRPLLYQPQHF. CDR3 DNA sequence: TGTGCCAGCAGACCGCTACTGTATCAGCCCCAGCATTTT.

The chain employs TRBV7-2 and TRBJ1-5; 11 positions match TRBD1. J was trimmed by 7 bases and V by 4 bases; bases with no gene match: 3. Germline V gene sequence: CDR1 SGHTA, CDR2 FQGNSA. The CDR3 extends over 14 amino acids. For the CDR3, the DNA is TGTGCCAGCAGCTCGGGACAGGGGGGACAGCCCCAGCATTTT. It translates to CASSSGQGGQPQHF.

To note about this clone: The sample has other DNA sequences that encode this CDR3 too. This CDR3 is CASSSRTGGDQPQHF. The CDR3, as DNA: TGTGCCAGCAGCTCTCGGACAGGGGGGGATCAGCCCCAGCATTTT. V and J are TRBV11-2 and TRBJ1-5, with 10 bases lining up with TRBD1. V lost 4 bases, J lost 5 bases, and 5 bases stayed unmatched. The CDR3 extends over 15 amino acids. From germline, CDR1 is SGHAT and CDR2 FQNNGV. Based on the CDR3 plus reference TRBV11-2 and TRBJ1-5, the full variable domain is EAGVAQSPRYKIIEKRQSVAFWCNPISGHATLYWYQQILGQGPKLLIQFQNNGVVDDSQLPKDRFSAERLKGVDSTLKIQPAKLEDSAVYLCASSSRTGGDQPQHFGDGTRLSIL.

This rearrangement joins TRBV4-1 to TRBJ1-2; possibly TRBD1 for D (6 bases). The germline gives CDR1 MGHRA, CDR2 YSYEKL. The CDR3 totals 16 residues. The V end lost 1 base, the J end lost 1 base, and 13 bases lay between the germline ends. CDR3 bases: TGCGCCAGCAGCCAAGTTGGGGTAGGGGGTAACTATGGCTACACCTTC. This encodes CASSQVGVGGNYGYTF.

V usage is TRBV9 and J usage is TRBJ2-1, with D maybe TRBD1 (7 bases). The V end was cut by 4 bases, the J end by 4 bases, with 18 bases between. CDR3 length: 16 residues. From germline, CDR1 is SGDLS and CDR2 YYNGEE. The DNA of the CDR3 is TGTGCCAGCAGCCCACGGGGTCAGGGGGGTTACAATGAGCAGTTCTTC. Its translation: CASSPRGQGGYNEQFF.

This chain joins TRBV14 and TRBJ2-2; D remains unclear. V was pared by 1 base and J by 8 bases, with 2 bases between. Germline CDR1 and CDR2: SGHDN and FVKESK. The CDR3 totals 11 residues. For the CDR3, the DNA is TGTGCCAGCAGCCAAGTAGGGGAGCTGTTTTTT. Translated: CASSQVGELFF. Together with reference TRBV14 and TRBJ2-2, the CDR3 gives the full variable domain: EAGVTQFPSHSVIEKGQTVTLRCDPISGHDNLYWYRRVMGKEIKFLLHFVKESKQDESGMPNNRFLAERTGGTYSTLKVQPAELEDSGVYFCASSQVGELFFGEGSRLTVL.

This chain connects TRBV7-8 to TRBJ1-4; D is undetermined. V was pared by 0 bases and J by 6 bases, with 8 bases between. CDR3 size: 14 residues. CDR1 is SGHVS and CDR2 is FQNEAQ in the germline V gene. The CDR3 reads CASSLAPTDEKLFF. CDR3 in DNA: TGTGCCAGCAGCTTAGCCCCCACGGATGAAAAACTGTTTTTT.

V gene TRBV9 combines with J gene TRBJ1-3; no clear D gene. Germline CDR1 and CDR2: SGDLS and YYNGEE. V lost 0 bases and J 0 bases, leaving 4 bases between the germline ends. This CDR3 is 14 amino acids long. As DNA, the CDR3 is TGTGCCAGCAGCGTAGATATCTCTGGAAACACCATATATTTT. Protein: CASSVDISGNTIYF.

The chain is built from TRBV7-2 and TRBJ2-5, with D perhaps TRBD2 (6 bases). Germline V lookup: CDR1 SGHTA, CDR2 FQGNSA. Trimming left V 3 bases short and J 4 bases short, with 9 bases between. The CDR3 loop spans 13 amino acids. The CDR3 sequence is CASSFQAGETQYF. Written as DNA, the CDR3 is TGTGCCAGCAGCTTCCAAGCGGGAGAGACCCAGTACTTC.

The rearrangement uses TRBV25-1 and TRBJ2-2; D ambiguous. The CDR3 has 13 amino acids. Trimming cost V 2 bases and J 4 bases, with 5 bases left between them. Germline V gene lookup returns CDR1 MGHDK and CDR2 SYGVNS. CDR3 in DNA: TGTGCCAGCAGTGAAGCGGTCACCGGGGAGCTGTTTTTT. It translates to CASSEAVTGELFF.

The chain carries TRBV28 and TRBJ1-5; 9 positions agree with TRBD1. Losses at the gene ends were 7 bases for V and 6 bases for J; bases not matched to a gene: 10. Looked up from germline, CDR1 is MDHEN and CDR2 is SYDVKM. The CDR3 contains 15 residues. CDR3 residues: CASTMTGGSGQPQHF. The CDR3 bases are TGTGCCAGCACTATGACAGGGGGGAGTGGTCAGCCCCAGCATTTT.

The chain has TRBV30 and TRBJ2-7; maybe TRBD1 (6 bases). CDR3 length: 14 amino acids. CDR1 is GTSNPN and CDR2 is SVGIG in the germline V gene (reference sequence). The germline V and J ends were trimmed by 3 bases and 1 base, with 13 bases remaining between them. CDR3 region: CAWSPGGGSYEQYF. CDR3 nucleotide sequence: TGTGCCTGGAGCCCTGGGGGCGGTTCCTACGAGCAGTACTTC.

This clone was counted ten times or more. The V call is TRBV6-5, the J call TRBJ1-5; a weak D match, TRBD1 (5 bases). V was clipped by 0 bases and J by 3 bases, with 12 bases between them. The germline gives CDR1 MNHEY, CDR2 SVGAGI. The CDR3 is 16 residues long. This CDR3 reads CASSYSYGGINQPQHF. DNA of the CDR3: TGTGCCAGCAGTTACTCGTACGGGGGAATCAATCAGCCCCAGCATTTT.

The chain is built from TRBV11-2 and TRBJ2-3; 7 nucleotides match TRBD1. Trimming took 5 bases from V and 2 from J; bases not matched to a gene: 10. The CDR3 totals 16 residues. Germline CDR1 is SGHAT and CDR2 is FQNNGV. CDR3 sequence (DNA): TGTGCCAGCAGCGCCCAGGGACAGCTTAACACAGATACGCAGTATTTT. Protein sequence: CASSAQGQLNTDTQYF.

The chain carries TRBV18 and TRBJ2-5; D might be TRBD1 (6 bases). V gave up 3 bases and J gave up 5 bases, with 13 bases separating them. Germline V CDR1 and CDR2: KGHSH, LQKENI. The CDR3 runs 14 residues. The CDR3: CASSPRRGGETQYF. CDR3 DNA sequence: TGTGCCAGCTCACCCCGCAGGGGTGGGGAGACCCAGTACTTC.

This clone was recorded once. J is TRBJ2-3 and V is TRBV2; D is perhaps TRBD2 (5 bases). Between the trimmed V and J ends, which lost 5 bases and 1 base, there was a span of 19 bases. The CDR3 length is 17 residues. CDR1 and CDR2 (germline): SNHLY, FYNNEI. CDR3 sequence: CASSKNQRIVGTDTQYF. The DNA of the CDR3 is TGTGCCAGCAGTAAAAATCAGCGGATTGTAGGCACAGATACGCAGTATTTT. Combining the CDR3 with reference TRBV2 and TRBJ2-3 gives the whole variable domain EPEVTQTPSHQVTQMGQEVILRCVPISNHLYFYWYRQILGQKVEFLVSFYNNEISEKSEIFDDQFSVERPDGSNFTLKIRSTKLEDSAMYFCASSKNQRIVGTDTQYFGPGTRLTVL.